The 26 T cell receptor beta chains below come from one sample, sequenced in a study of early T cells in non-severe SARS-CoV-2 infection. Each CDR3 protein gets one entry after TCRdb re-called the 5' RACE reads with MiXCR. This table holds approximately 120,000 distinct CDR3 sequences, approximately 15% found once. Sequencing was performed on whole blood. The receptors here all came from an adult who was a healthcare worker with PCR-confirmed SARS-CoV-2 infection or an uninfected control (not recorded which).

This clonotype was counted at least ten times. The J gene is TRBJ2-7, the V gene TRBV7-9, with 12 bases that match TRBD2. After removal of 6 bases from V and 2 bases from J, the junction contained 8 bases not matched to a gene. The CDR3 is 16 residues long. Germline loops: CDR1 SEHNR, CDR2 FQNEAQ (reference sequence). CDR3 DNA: TGTGCCAGCAGTTTCGGACTAGCGGGGTCCGCCTACGAGCAGTACTTC. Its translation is CASSFGLAGSAYEQYF. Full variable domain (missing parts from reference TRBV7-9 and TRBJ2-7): DTGVSQNPRHKITKRGQNVTFRCDPISEHNRLYWYRQTLGQGPEFLTYFQNEAQLEKSRLLSDRFSAERPKGSFSTLEIQRTEQGDSAMYLCASSFGLAGSAYEQYFGPGTRLTVT.

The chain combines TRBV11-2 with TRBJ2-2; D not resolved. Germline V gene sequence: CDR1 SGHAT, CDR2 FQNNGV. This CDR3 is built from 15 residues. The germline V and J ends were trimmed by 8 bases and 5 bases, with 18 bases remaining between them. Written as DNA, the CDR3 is TGTGCCAGCGGGAAAAAATGGCAGACTACCGGGGAGCTGTTTTTT. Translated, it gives CASGKKWQTTGELFF.

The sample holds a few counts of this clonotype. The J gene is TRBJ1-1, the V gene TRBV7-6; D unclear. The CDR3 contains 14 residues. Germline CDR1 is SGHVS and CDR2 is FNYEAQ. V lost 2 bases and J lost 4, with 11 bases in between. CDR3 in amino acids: CASSLWARGTEAFF. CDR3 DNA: TGTGCCAGCAGCTTATGGGCCAGAGGCACTGAAGCTTTCTTT.

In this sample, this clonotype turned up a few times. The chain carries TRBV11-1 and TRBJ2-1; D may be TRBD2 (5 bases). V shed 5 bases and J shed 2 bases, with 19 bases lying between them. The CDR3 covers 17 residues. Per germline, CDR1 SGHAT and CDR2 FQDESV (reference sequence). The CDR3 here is CASSPLRGRRAYNEQFF. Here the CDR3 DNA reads TGTGCCAGCAGCCCCCTCCGGGGTCGCCGTGCCTACAATGAGCAGTTCTTC.

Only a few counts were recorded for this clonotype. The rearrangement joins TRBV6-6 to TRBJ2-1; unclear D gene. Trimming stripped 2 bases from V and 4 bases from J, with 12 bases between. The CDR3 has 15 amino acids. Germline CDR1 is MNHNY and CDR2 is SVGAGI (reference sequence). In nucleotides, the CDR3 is TGTGCCAGCAGTTACGAGTGGAAGGGTTACAATGAGCAGTTCTTC. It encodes CASSYEWKGYNEQFF.

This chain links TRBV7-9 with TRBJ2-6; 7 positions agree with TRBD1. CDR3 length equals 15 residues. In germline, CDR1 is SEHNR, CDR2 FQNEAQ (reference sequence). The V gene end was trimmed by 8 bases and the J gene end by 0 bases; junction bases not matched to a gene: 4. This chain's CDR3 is CASSRQGSGANVLTF. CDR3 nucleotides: TGTGCCAGCTCACGACAGGGCTCTGGGGCCAACGTCCTGACTTTC.

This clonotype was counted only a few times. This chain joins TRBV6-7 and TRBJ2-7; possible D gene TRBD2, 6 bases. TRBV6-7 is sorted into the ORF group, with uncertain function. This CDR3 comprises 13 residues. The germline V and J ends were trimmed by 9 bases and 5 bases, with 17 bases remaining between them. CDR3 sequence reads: CARPRGFRDEQYF. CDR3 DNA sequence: TGTGCCAGGCCTCGGGGGTTCAGGGACGAGCAGTACTTC.

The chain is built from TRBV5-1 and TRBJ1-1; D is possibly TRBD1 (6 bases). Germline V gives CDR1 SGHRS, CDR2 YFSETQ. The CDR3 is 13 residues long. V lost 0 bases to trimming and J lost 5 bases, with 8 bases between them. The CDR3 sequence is CASSLVGTTEAFF. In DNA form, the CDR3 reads TGCGCCAGCAGCTTGGTAGGGACAACTGAAGCTTTCTTT.

The CDR3 DNA reads TGTGCCTCTCGGGAATATAGCAATCAGCCCCAGCATTTT. It encodes CASREYSNQPQHF. V is TRBV19 and J is TRBJ1-5; no firm D call. CDR3 length equals 13 residues. CDR1 is LNHDA and CDR2 is SQIVND in the germline V gene (reference sequence). V lost 11 bases and J 0 bases, leaving 11 bases between the germline ends.

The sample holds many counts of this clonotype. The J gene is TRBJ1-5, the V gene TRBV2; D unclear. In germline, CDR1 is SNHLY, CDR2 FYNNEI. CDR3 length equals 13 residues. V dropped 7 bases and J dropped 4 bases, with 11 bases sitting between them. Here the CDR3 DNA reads TGTGCCAGCAACCGCGAGCATAATCAGCCCCAGCATTTT. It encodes CASNREHNQPQHF. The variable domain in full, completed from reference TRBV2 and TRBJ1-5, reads EPEVTQTPSHQVTQMGQEVILRCVPISNHLYFYWYRQILGQKVEFLVSFYNNEISEKSEIFDDQFSVERPDGSNFTLKIRSTKLEDSAMYFCASNREHNQPQHFGDGTRLSIL.

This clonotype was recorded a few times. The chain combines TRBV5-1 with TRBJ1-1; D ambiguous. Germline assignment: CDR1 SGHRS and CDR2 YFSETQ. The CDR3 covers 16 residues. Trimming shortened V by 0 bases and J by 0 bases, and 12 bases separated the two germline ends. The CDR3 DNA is TGCGCCAGCAGCTTGGAGGCAGCCTTGATGAACACTGAAGCTTTCTTT. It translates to CASSLEAALMNTEAFF.

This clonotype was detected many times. The CDR3 DNA is TGTGCCAGCAGCTTAGCGATGACGGGCAGGTGGGACCAACATGATACGCAGTATTTT. It yields the protein CASSLAMTGRWDQHDTQYF. V and J are TRBV7-8 and TRBJ2-3; D tentatively fits TRBD1 or TRBD2 (5 bases each). V was shortened by 0 bases and J by 6 bases, with 25 bases between the two germline ends. Germline CDR1 SGHVS, CDR2 FQNEAQ. This CDR3 spans 19 amino acids.

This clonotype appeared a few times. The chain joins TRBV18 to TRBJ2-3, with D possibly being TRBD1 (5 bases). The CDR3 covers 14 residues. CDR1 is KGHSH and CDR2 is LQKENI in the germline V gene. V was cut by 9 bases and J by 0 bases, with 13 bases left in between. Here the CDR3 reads CASTGQTSTDTQYF. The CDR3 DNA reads TGTGCCAGTACCGGACAAACTAGCACAGATACGCAGTATTTT.

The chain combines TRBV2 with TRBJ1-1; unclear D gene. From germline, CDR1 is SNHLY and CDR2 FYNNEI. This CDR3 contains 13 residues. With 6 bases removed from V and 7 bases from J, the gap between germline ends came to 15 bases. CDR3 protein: CASSGGRTNEAFF. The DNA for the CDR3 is TGTGCCAGCAGCGGCGGCAGAACGAATGAAGCTTTCTTT.

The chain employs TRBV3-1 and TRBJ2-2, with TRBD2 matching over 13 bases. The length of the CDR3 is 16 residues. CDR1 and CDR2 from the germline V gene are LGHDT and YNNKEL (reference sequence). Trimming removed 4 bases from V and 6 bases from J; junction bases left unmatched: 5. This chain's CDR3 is CASSRTSGGFAGELFF. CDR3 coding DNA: TGTGCCAGCAGCCGGACTAGCGGGGGTTTCGCCGGGGAGCTGTTTTTT.

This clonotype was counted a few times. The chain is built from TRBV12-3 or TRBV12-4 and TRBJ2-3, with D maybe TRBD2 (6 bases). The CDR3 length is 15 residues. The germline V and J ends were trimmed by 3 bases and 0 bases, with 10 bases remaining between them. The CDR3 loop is CASSLGRGSTDTQYF. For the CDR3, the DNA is TGTGCCAGCAGTTTGGGCCGGGGGAGCACAGATACGCAGTATTTT.

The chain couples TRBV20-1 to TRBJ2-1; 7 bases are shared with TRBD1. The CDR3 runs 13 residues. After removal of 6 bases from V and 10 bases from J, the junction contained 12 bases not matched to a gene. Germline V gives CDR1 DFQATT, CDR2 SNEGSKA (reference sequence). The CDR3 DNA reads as TGCAGTGCGACCGAGGGGGCGGTCGGGGAGCAGTTCTTC. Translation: CSATEGAVGEQFF.

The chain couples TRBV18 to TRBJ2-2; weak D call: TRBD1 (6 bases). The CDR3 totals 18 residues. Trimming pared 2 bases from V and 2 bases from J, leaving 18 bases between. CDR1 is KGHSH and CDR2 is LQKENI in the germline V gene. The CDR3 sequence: CASSPSRIGQFNTGELFF. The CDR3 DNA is TGTGCCAGCTCACCAAGTCGAATAGGACAGTTCAACACCGGGGAGCTGTTTTTT.

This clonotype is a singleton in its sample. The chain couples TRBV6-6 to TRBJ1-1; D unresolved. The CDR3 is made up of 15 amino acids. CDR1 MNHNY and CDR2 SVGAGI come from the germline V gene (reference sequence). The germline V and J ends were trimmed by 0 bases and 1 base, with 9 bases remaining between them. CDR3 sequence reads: CASSYSIEGNTEAFF. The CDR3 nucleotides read TGTGCCAGCAGTTACTCGATCGAGGGGAACACTGAAGCTTTCTTT.

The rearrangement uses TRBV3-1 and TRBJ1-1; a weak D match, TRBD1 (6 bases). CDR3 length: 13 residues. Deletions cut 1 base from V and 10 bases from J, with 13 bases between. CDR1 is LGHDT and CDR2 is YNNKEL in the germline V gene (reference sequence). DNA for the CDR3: TGTGCCAGCAGCCAAGTAAACAGGGAACGAGCTTTCTTT. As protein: CASSQVNRERAFF.

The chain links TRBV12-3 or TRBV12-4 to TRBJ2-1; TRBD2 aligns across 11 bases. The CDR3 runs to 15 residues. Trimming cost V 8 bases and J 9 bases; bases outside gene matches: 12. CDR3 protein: CASSPSGGNGGEQFF. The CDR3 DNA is TGTGCCAGCTCACCTAGCGGGGGGAATGGAGGTGAGCAGTTCTTC.

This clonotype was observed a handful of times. The CDR3 nucleotides are TGTGCCAGCAGTTTTAACAGCTATGGCTACACCTTC. It yields the protein CASSFNSYGYTF. This chain joins TRBV12-3 or TRBV12-4 and TRBJ1-2; no reliable D call. V gave up 3 bases and J gave up 4 bases, with 6 bases separating them. The CDR3 covers 12 residues.

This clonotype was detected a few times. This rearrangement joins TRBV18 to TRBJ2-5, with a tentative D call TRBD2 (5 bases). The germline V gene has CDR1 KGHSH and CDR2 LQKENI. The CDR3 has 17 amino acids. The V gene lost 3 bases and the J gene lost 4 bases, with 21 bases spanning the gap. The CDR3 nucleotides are TGTGCCAGCTCACCGGAGGTGGAACGGACTTATGTAGAGACCCAGTACTTC. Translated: CASSPEVERTYVETQYF.

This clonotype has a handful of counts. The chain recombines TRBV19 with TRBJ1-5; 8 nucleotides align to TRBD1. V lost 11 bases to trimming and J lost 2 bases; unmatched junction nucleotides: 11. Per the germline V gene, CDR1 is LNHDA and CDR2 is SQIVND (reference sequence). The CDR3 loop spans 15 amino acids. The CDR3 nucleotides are TGTGCCTGTGGACAGGGCCGAGGAGGCAATCAGCCCCAGCATTTT. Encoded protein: CACGQGRGGNQPQHF.

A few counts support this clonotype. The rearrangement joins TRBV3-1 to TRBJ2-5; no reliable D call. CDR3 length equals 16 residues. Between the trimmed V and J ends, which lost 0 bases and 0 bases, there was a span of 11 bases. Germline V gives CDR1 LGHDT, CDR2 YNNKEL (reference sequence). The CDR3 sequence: CASSQDFQTNQETQYF. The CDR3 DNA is TGTGCCAGCAGCCAAGATTTTCAGACAAACCAAGAGACCCAGTACTTC.

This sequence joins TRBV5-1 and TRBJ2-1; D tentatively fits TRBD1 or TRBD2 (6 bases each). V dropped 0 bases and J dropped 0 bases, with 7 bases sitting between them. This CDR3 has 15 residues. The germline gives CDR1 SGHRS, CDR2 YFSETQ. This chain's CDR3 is CASSLEGGSYNEQFF. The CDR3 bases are TGCGCCAGCAGCTTGGAGGGGGGCTCCTACAATGAGCAGTTCTTC.